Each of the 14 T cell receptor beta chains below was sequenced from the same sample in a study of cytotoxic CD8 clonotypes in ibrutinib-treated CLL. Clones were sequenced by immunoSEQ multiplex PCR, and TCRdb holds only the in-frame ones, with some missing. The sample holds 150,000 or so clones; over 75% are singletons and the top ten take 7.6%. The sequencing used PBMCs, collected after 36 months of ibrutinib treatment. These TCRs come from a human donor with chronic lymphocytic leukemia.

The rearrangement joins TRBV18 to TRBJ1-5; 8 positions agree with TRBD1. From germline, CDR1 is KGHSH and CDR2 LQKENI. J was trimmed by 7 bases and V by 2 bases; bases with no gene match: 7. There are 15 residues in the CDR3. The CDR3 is CASSPIRTGNQPQHF. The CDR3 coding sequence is TGTGCCAGCTCACCAATTCGGACAGGGAACCAGCCCCAGCATTTT.

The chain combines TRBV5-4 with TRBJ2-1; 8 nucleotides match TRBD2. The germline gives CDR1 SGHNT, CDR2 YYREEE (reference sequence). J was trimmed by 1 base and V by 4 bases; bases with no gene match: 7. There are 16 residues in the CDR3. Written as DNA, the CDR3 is TGTGCCAGCAGCCGGGACACTAGCGGATCCTACAATGAGCAGTTCTTC. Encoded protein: CASSRDTSGSYNEQFF.

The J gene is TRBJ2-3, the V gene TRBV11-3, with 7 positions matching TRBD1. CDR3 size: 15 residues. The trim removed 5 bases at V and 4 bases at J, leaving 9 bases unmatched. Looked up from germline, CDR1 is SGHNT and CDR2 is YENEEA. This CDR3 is CASSLGGAGADTQYF. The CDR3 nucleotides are TGTGCCAGCAGCCTAGGGGGCGCTGGGGCAGATACGCAGTATTTT.

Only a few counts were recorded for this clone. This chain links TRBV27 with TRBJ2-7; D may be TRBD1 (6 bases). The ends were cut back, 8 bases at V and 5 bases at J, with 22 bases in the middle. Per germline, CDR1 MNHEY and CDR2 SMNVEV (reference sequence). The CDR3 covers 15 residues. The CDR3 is CASSRDVGPGDEQYF. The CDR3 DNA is TGTGCCAGCTCCAGGGACGTTGGCCCAGGGGACGAGCAGTACTTC.

CDR3 sequence: CAWSEKGLAADTQYF. The CDR3 DNA reads as TGTGCCTGGAGCGAAAAGGGACTAGCGGCAGATACGCAGTATTTT. V gene TRBV30 combines with J gene TRBJ2-3; 11 nucleotides match TRBD2. Germline CDR1 is GTSNPN and CDR2 is SVGIG (reference sequence). V lost 3 bases, J lost 4 bases, and 6 bases stayed unmatched. This CDR3 spans 15 amino acids.

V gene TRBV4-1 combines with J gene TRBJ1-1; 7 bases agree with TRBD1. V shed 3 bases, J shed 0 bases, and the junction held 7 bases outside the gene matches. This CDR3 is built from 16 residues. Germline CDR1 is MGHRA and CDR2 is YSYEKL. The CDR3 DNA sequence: TGCGCCAGCAGCCAGGGCGGACAGGCCCTGAACACTGAAGCTTTCTTT. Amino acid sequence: CASSQGGQALNTEAFF.

The CDR3 loop is CASSFSGVGETQYF. The CDR3 DNA follows: TGTGCCAGCAGTTTTAGCGGGGTCGGAGAGACCCAGTACTTC. The V gene is TRBV28, the J gene TRBJ2-5, with TRBD2 matching over 8 bases. V was pared by 3 bases and J by 4 bases, with 4 bases of the junction left unmatched. The CDR3 contains 14 residues. Germline V gene lookup returns CDR1 MDHEN and CDR2 SYDVKM.

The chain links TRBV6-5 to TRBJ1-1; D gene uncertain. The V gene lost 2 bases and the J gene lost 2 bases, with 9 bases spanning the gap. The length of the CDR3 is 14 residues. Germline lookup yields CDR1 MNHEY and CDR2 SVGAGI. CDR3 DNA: TGTGCCAGCAGTTACGGTACAGTCAACACTGAAGCTTTCTTT. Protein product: CASSYGTVNTEAFF.

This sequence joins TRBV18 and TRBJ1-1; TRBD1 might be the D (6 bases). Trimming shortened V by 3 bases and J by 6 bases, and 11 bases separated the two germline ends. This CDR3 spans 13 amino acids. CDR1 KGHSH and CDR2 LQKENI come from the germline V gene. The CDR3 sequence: CASSPPGGPEAFF. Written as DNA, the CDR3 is TGTGCCAGCTCACCTCCCGGGGGCCCTGAAGCTTTCTTT.

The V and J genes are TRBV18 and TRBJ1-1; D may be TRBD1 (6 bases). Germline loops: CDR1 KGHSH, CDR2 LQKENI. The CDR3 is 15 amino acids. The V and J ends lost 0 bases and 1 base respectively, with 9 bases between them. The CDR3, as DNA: TGTGCCAGCTCACCACCGGGGGGGGCGAACACTGAAGCTTTCTTT. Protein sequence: CASSPPGGANTEAFF.

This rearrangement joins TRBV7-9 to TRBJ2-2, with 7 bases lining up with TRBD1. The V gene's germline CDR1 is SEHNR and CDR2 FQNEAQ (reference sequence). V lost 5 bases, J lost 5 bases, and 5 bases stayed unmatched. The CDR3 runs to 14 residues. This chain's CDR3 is CASSEIRGTGELFF. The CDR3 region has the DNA TGTGCCAGCAGCGAAATCAGGGGGACCGGGGAGCTGTTTTTT. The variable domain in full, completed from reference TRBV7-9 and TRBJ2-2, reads DTGVSQNPRHKITKRGQNVTFRCDPISEHNRLYWYRQTLGQGPEFLTYFQNEAQLEKSRLLSDRFSAERPKGSFSTLEIQRTEQGDSAMYLCASSEIRGTGELFFGEGSRLTVL.

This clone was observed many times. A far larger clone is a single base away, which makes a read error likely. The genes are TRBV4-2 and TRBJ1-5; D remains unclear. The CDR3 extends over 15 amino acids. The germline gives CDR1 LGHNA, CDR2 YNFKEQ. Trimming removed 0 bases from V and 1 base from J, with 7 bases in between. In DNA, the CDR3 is TGTGCCAGCAGCCAAGATCCCCTAAGCAATCAGCCCCAGCATTTT. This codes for CASSQDPLSNQPQHF.

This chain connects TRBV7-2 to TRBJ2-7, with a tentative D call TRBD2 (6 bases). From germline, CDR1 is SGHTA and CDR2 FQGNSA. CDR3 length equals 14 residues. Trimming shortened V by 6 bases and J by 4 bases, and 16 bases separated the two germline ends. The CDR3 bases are TGTGCCAGCAGTTGGGGCGTGGAGGGGTACGAGCAGTACTTC. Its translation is CASSWGVEGYEQYF.

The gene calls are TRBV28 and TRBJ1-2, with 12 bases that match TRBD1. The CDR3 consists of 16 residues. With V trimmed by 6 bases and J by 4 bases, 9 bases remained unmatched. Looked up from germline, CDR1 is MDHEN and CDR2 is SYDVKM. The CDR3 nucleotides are TGTGCCAGCAGCGGGGGACAGGGGGCGAGGGTCTATGGCTACACCTTC. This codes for CASSGGQGARVYGYTF.